This T cell receptor (beta chain) was captured in a study of blood T cell repertoires in COVID-19. Study background: The origin of the acute and convalescent COVID-19 samples was the United States, Italy and Spain. In each case, the material was cDNA or gDNA derived from T cells, B-cell-depleted T cells, or PBMCs.

CDR3 length equals 12 residues. Trimming removed 6 bases from V and 4 bases from J, with 7 bases in between. Per the study methods: Estimation of nucleated cell counts relied on the amplification of reference gene primers. TCRdb's copy holds only in-frame clones and misses some; the assay was immunoSEQ multiplex PCR. V and J calls and clone size are as listed in that table; D and trimming were resolved from the DNA. The repertoire includes fewer than 200,000 clones, around 90% of them detected once, and 20% to 25% sits in the top ten. The chain recombines TRBV12-3 or TRBV12-4 with TRBJ1-5, with D possibly matching TRBD1 (5 bases). Sample: peripheral blood. The sequence came from a man in his 60s with active or convalescent COVID-19. CDR3 residues: CASSSGNQPQHF. In DNA form, the CDR3 reads TGTGCCAGCAGCTCAGGGAATCAGCCCCAGCATTTT.